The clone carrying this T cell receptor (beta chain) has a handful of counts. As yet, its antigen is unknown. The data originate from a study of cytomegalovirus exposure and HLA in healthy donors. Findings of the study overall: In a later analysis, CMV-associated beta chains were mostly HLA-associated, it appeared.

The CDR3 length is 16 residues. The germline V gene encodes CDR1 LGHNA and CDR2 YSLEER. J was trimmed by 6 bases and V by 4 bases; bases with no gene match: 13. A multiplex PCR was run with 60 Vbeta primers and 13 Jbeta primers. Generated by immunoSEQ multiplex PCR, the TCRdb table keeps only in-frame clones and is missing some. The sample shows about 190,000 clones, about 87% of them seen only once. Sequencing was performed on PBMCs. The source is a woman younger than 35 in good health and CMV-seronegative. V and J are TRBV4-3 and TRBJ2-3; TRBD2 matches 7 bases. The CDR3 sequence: CASSREVSGRWDTQYF. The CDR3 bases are TGCGCCAGCAGCCGAGAGGTATCCGGGAGGTGGGATACGCAGTATTTT.